This entry describes one T cell receptor beta chain. The assay was immunoSEQ multiplex PCR, and TCRdb's table has in-frame clones only and misses some. This table has 350,000 to 450,000 clones, around 87% appearing once. This sample was taken from a study of blood T cell repertoires in COVID-19. Study information: The analysed material was cDNA or gDNA that came from T cells, B-cell-depleted T cells, or PBMCs.

V lost 3 bases, J lost 6 bases, and 11 bases lay in between. The CDR3 consists of 14 residues. The germline V gene encodes CDR1 KGHSH and CDR2 LQKENI. The chain links TRBV18 to TRBJ2-2; tentatively, D is TRBD2 (6 bases). The sequenced sample consisted of peripheral blood. This TCR derives from a woman aged 60-70 years with COVID-19, enrolled during active disease. This CDR3 is CASSPPTGAGELFF. CDR3 in DNA: TGTGCCAGCTCACCTCCAACGGGGGCCGGGGAGCTGTTTTTT.